This TCR beta chain was recovered during a study of blood T cell repertoires in COVID-19 (dated by TCRdb to about 2020). About the study as a whole: Collaborator samples came from the United States, Italy and Spain and covered acute and convalescent phases of COVID-19. Where available, HLA class I and class II types were taken from metadata supplied by the sample provider and were not determined by assay-based typing. The prospective study material was composed of cDNA or gDNA derived from T cells, B-cell-depleted T cells, or PBMCs. Sample metadata almost always included a de-identified subject ID, COVID-19 status, age in years and sex. Samples came from the ongoing ImmuneRACE study (first 160 participants) plus 1,254 subjects from 6 global collaborators. A freely available public database, intended as a resource for researchers studying the immune response to SARS-CoV-2, is where the repertoires were released. Subjects who had been exposed to COVID-19, were actively infected with it, or had recovered from it provided the deeply sampled blood TCRbeta repertoires that made up the dataset. General conclusions and limits of the study: Clinical and demographic metadata were provided uncurated, with the amount varying by source and participant.

The immunoSEQ Assay, a bias-controlled multiplex PCR, was used to amplify TCRbeta CDR3 regions from genomic DNA. As for how the authors treated the data: Within the assay, amplification of reference gene primers was used to estimate how many nucleated cells each sample contained. Sequence reads were collapsed and filtered to measure the absolute abundance of every unique TCRbeta CDR3 rearrangement. For each sample, productive Simpson clonality was calculated as the square root of Simpson's diversity index over productive rearrangements. Here the immuneACCESS table is served through TCRdb, limited to in-frame sequences with V and J called. Missing clones are a known gap in these copies; in checked studies unresolved V genes cover under half, and the rest lacks a known reason. The V and J calls and the clone size are those of that table, but D and trimming were determined from the DNA. This sample holds some 400,000 clones; 87% were observed only once. The ten top clones hold about 10% of the sample.

As to this clone: Its antigen is still unknown. The sample holds no much larger clone one base away, and base qualities are not on file.

V loses 6 bases, J loses 5 bases, and the germline ends lie 16 bases apart. The CDR3 covers 14 residues, taking in both the cysteine and the phenylalanine. This entry keeps only the CDR3 DNA: 42 bases, framed from base 1. The germline V gene sets CDR1 to SNHLY and CDR2 to FYNNEI. One collaborating source in Seattle enrolled patients during active infection and followed them longitudinally through the course of disease. Whole blood was collected in K2EDTA tubes by collaborating institutions according to the institutions' own protocols. For TCRbeta analysis, collaborator samples were shipped as frozen whole blood, as isolated PBMCs, or as DNA extracted from either sample type.

Sequencing input: peripheral blood. The chain uses TRBV2 and TRBJ1-2; perhaps TRBD1 is the D gene, with 5 bases matching. The clonotype originates from a woman aged 25-40 years with COVID-19, enrolled during active disease. This receptor carries the CDR3 CASRQPDGQYGYTF. At the DNA level, the sequence is TGTGCCAGCAGACAGCCGGACGGACAATATGGCTACACCTTC.